This is a list of T cell receptor beta chains from one sample in a study of T cells in Graves' hyperthyroidism and ophthalmopathy. TCRdb called the multiplex PCR reads again in MiXCR, with one record for every CDR3 protein. In the table there are hundreds of thousands of distinct CDR3 sequences, around 21% of which are singletons. The sequenced sample was blood. These receptors were collected from a man under 40 with Graves' ophthalmopathy. Each CDR3 is given with its conserved first and last residue. Each record gives: clone size, D gene, V gene, J gene, CDR3 DNA, CDR3 protein. The D gene is left open where the match is weak. Clone size is shown for a subset of rows, as once, few, many or a class of expanded clone.

abundance: NA; d_gene: NA; v_gene: TRBV28; j_gene: TRBJ1-6; CDR3nt: TGTGCCAGCAGTTTACCTCAGGGGTCACCCCTCCACTTT; CDR3aa: CASSLPQGSPLHF
abundance: many; d_gene: TRBD1; v_gene: TRBV7-9; j_gene: TRBJ1-1; CDR3nt: TGTGCCAGCAGCTACGGGACAGGGGGCGCCCCTGAAGCTTTCTTT; CDR3aa: CASSYGTGGAPEAFF
abundance: few; d_gene: TRBD2; v_gene: TRBV7-8; j_gene: TRBJ2-7; CDR3nt: TGTGCCAGCAGCCCCCTTGGGGGGGGCTACGAGCAGTACTTC; CDR3aa: CASSPLGGGYEQYF
abundance: many; d_gene: NA; v_gene: TRBV7-2; j_gene: TRBJ2-7; CDR3nt: TGTGCCAGCAGCTTATTTCGTGAAGGCGAGCAGTACTTC; CDR3aa: CASSLFREGEQYF
abundance: few; d_gene: TRBD1; v_gene: TRBV27; j_gene: TRBJ2-7; CDR3nt: TGTGCCAGCAGGGATGGGGACAGGGCCTTCGAGCAGTACTTC; CDR3aa: CASRDGDRAFEQYF
abundance: few; d_gene: NA; v_gene: TRBV12-3/TRBV12-4; j_gene: TRBJ2-1; CDR3nt: TGTGCCAGCAGACCCGTCCGGGACCCCTGGGCTCTATACAATGAGCAGTTCTTC; CDR3aa: CASRPVRDPWALYNEQFF
abundance: many; d_gene: NA; v_gene: TRBV30; j_gene: TRBJ1-1; CDR3nt: TGTGCCTGGAATATCGCGGGGCCCACTGAAGCTTTCTTT; CDR3aa: CAWNIAGPTEAFF
abundance: many; d_gene: NA; v_gene: TRBV3-1; j_gene: TRBJ2-7; CDR3nt: TGTGCCAGCAGCGACATCGTGACCTACGAGCAGTACTTC; CDR3aa: CASSDIVTYEQYF
abundance: NA; d_gene: TRBD1; v_gene: TRBV3-1; j_gene: TRBJ1-2; CDR3nt: TGTGCCAGCAATTCGCAGGGGGACTATGGCTACACCTTC; CDR3aa: CASNSQGDYGYTF
abundance: NA; d_gene: TRBD2; v_gene: TRBV12-3/TRBV12-4; j_gene: TRBJ2-1; CDR3nt: TGTGCCAGCAACAGACTAGCGGGGCCAAGGAATGAGCAGTTCTTC; CDR3aa: CASNRLAGPRNEQFF
abundance: NA; d_gene: TRBD1; v_gene: TRBV27; j_gene: TRBJ2-1; CDR3nt: TGTGCCAGCACCTCGACAGGGAATTACAATGAGCAGTTCTTC; CDR3aa: CASTSTGNYNEQFF
abundance: many; d_gene: NA; v_gene: TRBV5-1; j_gene: TRBJ2-3; CDR3nt: TGTGCCAGCAGTTTGGGTGGAACTAGCACAGATACGCAGTATTTT; CDR3aa: CASSLGGTSTDTQYF
abundance: NA; d_gene: NA; v_gene: TRBV18; j_gene: TRBJ2-2; CDR3nt: TGTGCCAGCTCAACTTCACTGATGGGAGCCGGGGGGCTGTTTTTT; CDR3aa: CASSTSLMGAGGLFF
abundance: NA; d_gene: NA; v_gene: TRBV30; j_gene: TRBJ1-1; CDR3nt: TGTGCCTGGAGTAGGACTCCGTCACGGGACACTGAAGCTTTCTTT; CDR3aa: CAWSRTPSRDTEAFF
abundance: few; d_gene: TRBD2; v_gene: TRBV15; j_gene: TRBJ2-7; CDR3nt: TGTGCCACCAGCAGAGTACTCGAGCTAGCGGGAGTCGAGCAGTACTTC; CDR3aa: CATSRVLELAGVEQYF
abundance: few; d_gene: TRBD2; v_gene: TRBV20-1; j_gene: TRBJ2-7; CDR3nt: TGCAGTGCTCCCCTAGCGGGAGAAACCTACGAGCAGTACTTC; CDR3aa: CSAPLAGETYEQYF
abundance: NA; d_gene: TRBD1; v_gene: TRBV29-1; j_gene: TRBJ2-2; CDR3nt: TGCAGCGTTGAAGATCCATCCGGGACAGCGAACACCGGGGAGCTGTTTTTT; CDR3aa: CSVEDPSGTANTGELFF